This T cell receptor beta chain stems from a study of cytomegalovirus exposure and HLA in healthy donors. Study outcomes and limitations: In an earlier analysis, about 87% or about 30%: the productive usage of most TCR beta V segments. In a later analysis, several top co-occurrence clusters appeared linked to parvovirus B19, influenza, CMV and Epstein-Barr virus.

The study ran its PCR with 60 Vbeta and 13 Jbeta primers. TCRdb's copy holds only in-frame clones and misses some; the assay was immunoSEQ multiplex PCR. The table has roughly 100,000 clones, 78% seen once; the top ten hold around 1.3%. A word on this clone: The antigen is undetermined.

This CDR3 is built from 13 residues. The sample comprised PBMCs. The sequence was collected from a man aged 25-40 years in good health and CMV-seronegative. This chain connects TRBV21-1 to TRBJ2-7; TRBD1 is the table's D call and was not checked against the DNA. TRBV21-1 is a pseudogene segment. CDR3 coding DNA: TGTGCCAGCAGCCTGGACAGGGGCTACGAGCAGTACTTC. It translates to CASSLDRGYEQYF.